This T cell receptor (beta chain) was identified in a study of human T cells and chemical hapten exposure. CDR3 length equals 16 residues. Germline assignment: CDR1 KGHSH and CDR2 LQKENI. Trimming took 6 bases from V and 6 from J; bases not matched to a gene: 11. TCRdb reprocessed the RACE reads with MiXCR, giving one entry per CDR3 protein. Of roughly 180,000 distinct CDR3 sequences in the sample, 20% to 25% were seen once. Study outcomes and limitations: A positive correlation with patch test score was shown by PT1 expanded TCR counts.

Remarks on this clonotype: As yet, its antigen is unknown.

Time point of the sample: patch test 1, 2 weeks after DPC sensitization. The treatment denotes: therapeutic diphenylcyclopropenone sensitization with weekly scalp DPC. Sample donors consisted of patients with alopecia, aged 18 to 70 years, who were suitable for DPC. The receptor was isolated from a woman aged 50 to 60 with alopecia areata. Some clones in this sample may be carry-over from other donors' samples. The rearrangement joins TRBV18 to TRBJ2-3, with 11 bases lining up with TRBD2. The source was whole blood, collected in connection with sensitization to the hapten diphenylcyclopropenone (DPC). The DNA of the CDR3 is TGTGCCAGCTCCCCCGGACTAGCGGGTCCGGGTGATACGCAGTATTTT. Translating it yields CASSPGLAGPGDTQYF.